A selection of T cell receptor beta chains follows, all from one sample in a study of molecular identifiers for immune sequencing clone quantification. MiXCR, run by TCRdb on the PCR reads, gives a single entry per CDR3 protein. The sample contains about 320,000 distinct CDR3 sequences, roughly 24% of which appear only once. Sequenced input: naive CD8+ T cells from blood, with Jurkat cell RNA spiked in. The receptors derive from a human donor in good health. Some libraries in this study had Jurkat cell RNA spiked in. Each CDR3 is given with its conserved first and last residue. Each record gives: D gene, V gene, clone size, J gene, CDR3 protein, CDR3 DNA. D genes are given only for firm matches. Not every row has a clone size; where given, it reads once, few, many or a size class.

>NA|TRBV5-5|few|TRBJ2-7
CASSLFGLTYEQYF
TGTGCCAGCAGCTTGTTCGGCCTGACCTACGAGCAGTACTTC
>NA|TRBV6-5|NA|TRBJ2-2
CASSYLRSGLVMVDTGELFF
TGTGCCAGCAGTTACTTGCGTTCGGGACTGGTCATGGTTGACACCGGGGAGCTGTTTTTT
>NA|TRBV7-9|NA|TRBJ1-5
CASSLVSQPQHF
TGTGCCAGCAGCTTAGTGAGTCAGCCCCAGCATTTT
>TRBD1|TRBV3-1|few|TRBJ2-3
CASSLRQGITDTQYF
TGTGCCAGCAGCCTTAGACAGGGGATCACAGATACGCAGTATTTT
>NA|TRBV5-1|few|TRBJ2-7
CASSLAPEGYEQYF
TGCGCCAGCAGCTTGGCTCCGGAGGGCTACGAGCAGTACTTC
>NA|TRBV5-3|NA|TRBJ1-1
CASSARGLNTEAFF
TGTGCCAGCAGCGCACGGGGGTTGAACACTGAAGCTTTCTTT
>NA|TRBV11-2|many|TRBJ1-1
CASSLWMGDTEAFF
TGTGCCAGCAGCTTATGGATGGGGGACACTGAAGCTTTCTTT
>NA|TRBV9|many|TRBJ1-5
CASSVEGTFNQPQHF
TGTGCCAGCAGCGTAGAGGGGACATTTAATCAGCCCCAGCATTTT
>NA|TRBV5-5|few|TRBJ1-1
CASSLEFGRYEAFF
TGTGCCAGCAGCTTGGAGTTCGGCAGATATGAAGCTTTCTTT
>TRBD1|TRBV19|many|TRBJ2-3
CASSISQGADTQYF
TGTGCCAGTAGTATCTCACAGGGGGCGGATACGCAGTATTTT
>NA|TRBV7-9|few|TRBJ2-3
CASSPEEAPDTQYF
TGTGCCAGCAGCCCCGAGGAAGCGCCAGATACGCAGTATTTT
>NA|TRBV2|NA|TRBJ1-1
CAGSPGGAEAFF
TGTGCCGGCAGCCCGGGGGGGGCTGAAGCTTTCTTT
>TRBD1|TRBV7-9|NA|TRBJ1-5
CASSQQGMGNQPQHF
TGTGCCAGCAGCCAACAGGGGATGGGCAATCAGCCCCAGCATTTT
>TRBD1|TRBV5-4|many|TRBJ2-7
CASSLDGTAAYEQYF
TGTGCCAGCAGCTTGGACGGGACAGCAGCCTACGAGCAGTACTTC
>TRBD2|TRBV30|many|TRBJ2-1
CAWNIAGGPREQFF
TGTGCCTGGAACATAGCGGGAGGGCCCCGAGAGCAGTTCTTC
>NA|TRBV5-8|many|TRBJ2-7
CASSLNTYEQYF
TGTGCCAGCAGCTTGAATACCTACGAGCAGTACTTC
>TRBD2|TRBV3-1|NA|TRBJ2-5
CASSQVSSGYQETQYF
TGTGCCAGCAGCCAAGTTTCTAGCGGGTACCAAGAGACCCAGTACTTC
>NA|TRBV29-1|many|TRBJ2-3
CSVEVGGGLTDTQYF
TGCAGCGTTGAAGTAGGAGGGGGGCTCACAGATACGCAGTATTTT
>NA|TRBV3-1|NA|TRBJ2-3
CASSQPYTDTQYF
TGTGCCAGCAGCCAGCCCTACACAGATACGCAGTATTTT
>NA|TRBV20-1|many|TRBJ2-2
CSARDRTRVGTGELFF
TGCAGTGCTAGAGATCGAACTAGAGTGGGAACCGGGGAGCTGTTTTTT
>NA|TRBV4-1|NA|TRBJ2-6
CASSQENYSGANVLTF
TGCGCCAGCAGCCAAGAGAACTACTCTGGGGCCAACGTCCTGACTTTC
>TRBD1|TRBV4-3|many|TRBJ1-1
CASSQDLTGGTEAFF
TGCGCCAGCAGCCAAGACCTTACAGGGGGGACTGAAGCTTTCTTT
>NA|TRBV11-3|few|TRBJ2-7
CASSFSGDEQYF
TGTGCCAGCAGCTTTAGTGGGGACGAGCAGTACTTC
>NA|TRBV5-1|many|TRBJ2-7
CASSGGGRSSGHEQYF
TGCGCCAGCAGCGGTGGAGGGAGAAGCTCTGGGCACGAGCAGTACTTC
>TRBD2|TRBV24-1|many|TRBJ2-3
CATSDLADTDTQYF
TGTGCCACCAGCGACCTAGCGGACACAGATACGCAGTATTTT
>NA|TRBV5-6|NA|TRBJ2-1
CASSLRQLDQGRGEQFF
TGTGCCAGCAGCTTGCGACAGCTGGACCAGGGAAGGGGTGAGCAGTTCTTC
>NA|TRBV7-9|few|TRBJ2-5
CARSFWGRRAEETQYF
TGTGCCCGCAGCTTTTGGGGGCGACGAGCCGAAGAGACCCAGTACTTC
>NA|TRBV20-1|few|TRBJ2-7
CSARDWQGRNSYEQYF
TGCAGTGCTAGAGATTGGCAGGGGAGAAACTCCTACGAGCAGTACTTC
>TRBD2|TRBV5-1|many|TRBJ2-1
CASSPAVAGGVYSYNEQFF
TGCGCCAGCAGCCCAGCCGTAGCGGGAGGGGTTTACTCCTACAATGAGCAGTTCTTC
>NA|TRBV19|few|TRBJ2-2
CASSYGSAGELFF
TGTGCCAGTTCTTACGGGAGTGCCGGGGAGCTGTTTTTT
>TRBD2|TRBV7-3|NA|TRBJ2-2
CASSSETSGDGSGELFF
TGTGCCAGCAGCTCCGAGACTAGCGGAGACGGGTCCGGGGAGCTGTTTTTT
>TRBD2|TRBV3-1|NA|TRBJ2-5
CASSQGSTSGDETQYF
TGTGCCAGCAGCCAGGGAAGCACTAGCGGGGACGAGACCCAGTACTTC
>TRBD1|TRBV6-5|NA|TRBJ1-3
CASRMGQSNGNTVYF
TGTGCCAGCAGGATGGGACAGAGTAATGGAAACACCGTATATTTT
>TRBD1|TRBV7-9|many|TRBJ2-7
CASSPKTGVEQYF
TGTGCCAGCAGCCCGAAGACAGGGGTCGAGCAGTACTTC
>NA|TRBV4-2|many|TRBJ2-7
CASSQFEGKAYEQYF
TGTGCCAGCAGCCAGTTCGAGGGCAAAGCCTACGAGCAGTACTTC
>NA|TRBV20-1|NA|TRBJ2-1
CSARDFSRGVYNEQFF
TGCAGTGCTAGAGATTTTTCTAGAGGGGTGTACAATGAGCAGTTCTTC
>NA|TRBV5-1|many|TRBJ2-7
CASSPGLGDSPYEQYF
TGCGCCAGCAGCCCGGGACTCGGGGACTCACCCTACGAGCAGTACTTC
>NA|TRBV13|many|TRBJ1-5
CASSSQNQPQHF
TGTGCCAGCAGCTCCCAGAATCAGCCCCAGCATTTT